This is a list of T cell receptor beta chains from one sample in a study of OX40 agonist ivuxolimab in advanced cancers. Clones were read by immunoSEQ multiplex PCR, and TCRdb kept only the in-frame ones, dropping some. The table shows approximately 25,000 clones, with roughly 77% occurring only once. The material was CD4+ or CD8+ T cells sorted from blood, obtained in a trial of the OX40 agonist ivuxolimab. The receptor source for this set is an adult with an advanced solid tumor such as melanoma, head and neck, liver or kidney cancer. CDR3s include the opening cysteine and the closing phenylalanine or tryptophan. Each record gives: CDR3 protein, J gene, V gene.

CASSSGTGELFF | TRBJ2-2 | TRBV7-3
CASTGGSYNSPLHF | TRBJ1-6 | TRBV27
CASSPGTQRSEAFF | TRBJ1-1 | TRBV6-4
CASSLRLAGASRTDTQYF | TRBJ2-3 | TRBV5-6
CASSLSKSGAEQFF | TRBJ2-1 | TRBV11-3
CASSQSLASNEQFF | TRBJ2-1 | TRBV4-3
CSAAEMGQGAQYF | TRBJ2-3 | TRBV29-1
CASSLGGGNTEAFF | TRBJ1-1 | TRBV5-1
CASSPKTRGREQYF | TRBJ2-7 | TRBV11-2
CAWSVMGDSPLHF | TRBJ1-6 | TRBV30
CASSYAAYEQYF | TRBJ2-7 | TRBV6-6
CASSWGGGDGTQYF | TRBJ2-5 | TRBV27
CAISETEGMWPEAFF | TRBJ1-1 | TRBV6-4
CASSPRASGDLYEQYF | NA | TRBV4-2
CASRDIRTGVYNEQFF | TRBJ2-1 | TRBV2
CASSPLAGGYNEQFF | TRBJ2-1 | TRBV11-2
CASSDPPGTQNTEAFF | TRBJ1-1 | TRBV7-3
CASSYRSQVAGELFF | TRBJ2-2 | TRBV7-2
CASSAWTDGQPQHF | TRBJ1-5 | TRBV9
CATSSLTGDGYTF | TRBJ1-2 | TRBV15
CASHRDSGNTIYF | TRBJ1-3 | TRBV6-1
CSVRGTGLWGYTF | TRBJ1-2 | TRBV29-1
CASSVEGGDTEAFF | TRBJ1-1 | TRBV9
CASSQAGRVEKLFF | TRBJ1-4 | TRBV4-1
CASSPGEETQYF | TRBJ2-5 | TRBV19
CASSFMTGQYF | TRBJ2-7 | TRBV5-8
CASSFRQISGANVLTF | TRBJ2-6 | TRBV28
CASIRRLGNEQFF | TRBJ2-1 | TRBV6-1
CASSWDAANTEAFF | TRBJ1-1 | TRBV27
CASSPVRSGELFF | TRBJ2-2 | TRBV2
CASSSQDFSRDNEQFF | TRBJ2-1 | TRBV7-9
CASSLVREPYEQYF | TRBJ2-7 | TRBV11-3
CASGGSQRETQYF | TRBJ2-5 | TRBV19